This TCR beta chain was recovered during a study of blood T cells in healthy people across ages. The authors ran a second PCR of about 7 to 12 cycles using a sample-barcoded 5' primer and a J-beta primer mix. TCRdb reprocessed the 5' RACE reads via MiXCR and lists one record per CDR3 protein. The repertoire holds roughly 2 million distinct CDR3 sequences, 49% seen once, with 2.1% in the top ten. The sample was blood. This TCR derives from a woman aged 40 to 50 in good health.

The CDR3 DNA is TGTGCCACCAGCTATGGGCCACAAGAGACCCAGTACTTC. It specifies CATSYGPQETQYF. V gene TRBV15 combines with J gene TRBJ2-5; D uncertain. Deletions cut 5 bases from V and 2 bases from J, with 9 bases between. Germline V gene sequence: CDR1 LNHNV, CDR2 YYDKDF (reference sequence). The CDR3 covers 13 residues.